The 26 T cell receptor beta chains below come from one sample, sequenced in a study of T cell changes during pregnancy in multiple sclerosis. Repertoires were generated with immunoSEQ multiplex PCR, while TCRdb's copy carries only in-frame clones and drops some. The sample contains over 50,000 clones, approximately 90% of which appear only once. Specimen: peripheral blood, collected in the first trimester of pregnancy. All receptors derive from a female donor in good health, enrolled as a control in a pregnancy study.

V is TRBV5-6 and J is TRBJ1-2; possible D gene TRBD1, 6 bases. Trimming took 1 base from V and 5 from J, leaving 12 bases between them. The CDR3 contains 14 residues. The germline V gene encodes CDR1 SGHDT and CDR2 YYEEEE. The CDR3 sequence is CASSLSTGLYGYTF. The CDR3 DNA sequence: TGTGCCAGCAGCTTGAGTACAGGGTTATATGGCTACACCTTC.

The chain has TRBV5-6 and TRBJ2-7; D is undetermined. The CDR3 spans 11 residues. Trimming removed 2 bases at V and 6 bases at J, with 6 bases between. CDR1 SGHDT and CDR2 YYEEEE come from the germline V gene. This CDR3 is CASSFSLEQYF. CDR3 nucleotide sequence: TGTGCCAGCAGCTTCAGTCTCGAGCAGTACTTC. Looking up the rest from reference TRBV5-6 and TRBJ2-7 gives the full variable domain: DAGVTQSPTHLIKTRGQQVTLRCSPKSGHDTVSWYQQALGQGPQFIFQYYEEEERQRGNFPDRFSGHQFPNYSSELNVNALLLGDSALYLCASSFSLEQYFGPGTRLTVT.

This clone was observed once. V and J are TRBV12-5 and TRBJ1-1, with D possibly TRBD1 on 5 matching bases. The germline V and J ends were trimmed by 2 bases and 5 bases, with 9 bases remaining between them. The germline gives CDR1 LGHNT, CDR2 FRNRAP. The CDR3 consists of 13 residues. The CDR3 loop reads CASGLRGGTEAFF. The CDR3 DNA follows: TGTGCTAGTGGTTTGAGGGGAGGTACTGAAGCTTTCTTT.

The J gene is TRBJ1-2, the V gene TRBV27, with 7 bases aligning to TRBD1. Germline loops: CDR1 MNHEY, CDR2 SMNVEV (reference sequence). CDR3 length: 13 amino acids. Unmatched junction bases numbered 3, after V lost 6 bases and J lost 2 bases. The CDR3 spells CASSPGQNYGYTF. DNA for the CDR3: TGTGCCAGCAGCCCGGGACAGAACTATGGCTACACCTTC.

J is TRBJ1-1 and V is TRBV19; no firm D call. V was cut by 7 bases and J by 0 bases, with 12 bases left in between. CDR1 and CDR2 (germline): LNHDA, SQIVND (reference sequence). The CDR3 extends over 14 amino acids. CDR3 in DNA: TGTGCCAGTACCGTGGGAGATTTGAACACTGAAGCTTTCTTT. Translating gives CASTVGDLNTEAFF. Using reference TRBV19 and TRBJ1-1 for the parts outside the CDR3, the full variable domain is DGGITQSPKYLFRKEGQNVTLSCEQNLNHDAMYWYRQDPGQGLRLIYYSQIVNDFQKGDIAEGYSVSREKKESFPLTVTSAQKNPTAFYLCASTVGDLNTEAFFGQGTRLTVV.

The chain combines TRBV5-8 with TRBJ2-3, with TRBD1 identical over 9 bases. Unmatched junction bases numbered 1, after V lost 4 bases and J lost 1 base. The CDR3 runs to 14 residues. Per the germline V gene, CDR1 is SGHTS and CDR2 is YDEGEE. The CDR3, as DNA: TGTGCCAGCAGCCGGGACAGGGGCACAGATACGCAGTATTTT. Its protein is CASSRDRGTDTQYF.

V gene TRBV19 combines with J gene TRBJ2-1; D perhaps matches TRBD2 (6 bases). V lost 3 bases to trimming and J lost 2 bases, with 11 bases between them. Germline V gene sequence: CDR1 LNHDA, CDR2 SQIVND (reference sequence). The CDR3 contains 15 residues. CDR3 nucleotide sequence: TGTGCCAGTAGTATGGAGGGGCAGACCTACAATGAGCAGTTCTTC. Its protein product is CASSMEGQTYNEQFF.

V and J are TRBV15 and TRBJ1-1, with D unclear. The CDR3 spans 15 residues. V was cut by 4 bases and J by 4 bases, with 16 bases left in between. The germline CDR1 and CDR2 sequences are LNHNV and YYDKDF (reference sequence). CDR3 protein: CATSTDTTIGTEAFF. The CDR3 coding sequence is TGTGCCACCAGCACCGATACTACAATTGGCACTGAAGCTTTCTTT.

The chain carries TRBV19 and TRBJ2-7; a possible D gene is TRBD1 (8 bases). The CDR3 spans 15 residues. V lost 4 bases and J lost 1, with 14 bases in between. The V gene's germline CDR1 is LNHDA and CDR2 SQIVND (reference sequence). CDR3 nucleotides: TGTGCCAGTAGTAAAGGACAGGGAGGGTCCTACGAGCAGTACTTC. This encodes CASSKGQGGSYEQYF.

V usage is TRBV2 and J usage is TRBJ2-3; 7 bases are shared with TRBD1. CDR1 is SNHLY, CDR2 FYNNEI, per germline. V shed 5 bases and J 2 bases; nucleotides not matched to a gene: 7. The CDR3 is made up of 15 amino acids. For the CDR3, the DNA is TGTGCCAGCAGTCTACGACAGGGAAACACAGATACGCAGTATTTT. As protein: CASSLRQGNTDTQYF. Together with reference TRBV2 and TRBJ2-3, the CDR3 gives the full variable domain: EPEVTQTPSHQVTQMGQEVILRCVPISNHLYFYWYRQILGQKVEFLVSFYNNEISEKSEIFDDQFSVERPDGSNFTLKIRSTKLEDSAMYFCASSLRQGNTDTQYFGPGTRLTVL.

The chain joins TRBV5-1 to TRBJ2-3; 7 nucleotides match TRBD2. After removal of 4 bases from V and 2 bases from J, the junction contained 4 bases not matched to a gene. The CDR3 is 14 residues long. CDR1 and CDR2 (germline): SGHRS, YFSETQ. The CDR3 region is CASSASGDTDTQYF. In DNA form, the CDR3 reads TGCGCCAGCAGCGCGAGCGGGGACACAGATACGCAGTATTTT. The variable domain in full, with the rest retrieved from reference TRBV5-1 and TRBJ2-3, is KAGVTQTPRYLIKTRGQQVTLSCSPISGHRSVSWYQQTPGQGLQFLFEYFSETQRNKGNFPGRFSGRQFSNSRSEMNVSTLELGDSALYLCASSASGDTDTQYFGPGTRLTVL.

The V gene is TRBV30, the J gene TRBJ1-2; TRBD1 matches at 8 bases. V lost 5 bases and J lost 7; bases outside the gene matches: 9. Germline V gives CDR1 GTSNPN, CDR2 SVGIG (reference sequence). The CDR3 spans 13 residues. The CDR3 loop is CAWDRQGTGGYTF. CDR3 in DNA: TGTGCCTGGGACAGACAGGGGACGGGTGGCTACACCTTC.

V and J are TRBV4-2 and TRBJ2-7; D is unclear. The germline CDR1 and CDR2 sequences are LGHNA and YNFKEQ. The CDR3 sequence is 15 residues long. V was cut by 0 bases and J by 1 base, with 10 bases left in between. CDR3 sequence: CASSQELIVSYEQYF. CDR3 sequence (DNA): TGTGCCAGCAGCCAAGAGCTTATAGTATCCTACGAGCAGTACTTC.

CDR3 bases: TGTGCCATCAGTGAGGGACAGGGGTGGAATGGCTACACCTTC. Its protein is CAISEGQGWNGYTF. This rearrangement joins TRBV10-3 to TRBJ1-2, with TRBD1 identical over 9 bases. The CDR3 spans 14 residues. After removal of 2 bases from V and 6 bases from J, the junction contained 4 bases not matched to a gene. The germline gives CDR1 ENHRY, CDR2 SYGVKD.

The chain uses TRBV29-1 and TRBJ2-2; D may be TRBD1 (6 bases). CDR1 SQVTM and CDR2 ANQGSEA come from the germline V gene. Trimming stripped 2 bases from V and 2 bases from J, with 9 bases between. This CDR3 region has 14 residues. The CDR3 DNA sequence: TGCAGCGTTGAATTGGACAGCAACACCGGGGAGCTGTTTTTT. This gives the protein CSVELDSNTGELFF.

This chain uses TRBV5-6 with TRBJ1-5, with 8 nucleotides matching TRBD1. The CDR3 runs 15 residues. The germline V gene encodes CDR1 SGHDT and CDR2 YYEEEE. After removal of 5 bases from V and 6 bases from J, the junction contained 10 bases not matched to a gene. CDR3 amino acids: CASRKQGVGSQPQHF. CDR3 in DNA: TGTGCCAGCAGAAAACAGGGGGTGGGAAGTCAGCCCCAGCATTTT.

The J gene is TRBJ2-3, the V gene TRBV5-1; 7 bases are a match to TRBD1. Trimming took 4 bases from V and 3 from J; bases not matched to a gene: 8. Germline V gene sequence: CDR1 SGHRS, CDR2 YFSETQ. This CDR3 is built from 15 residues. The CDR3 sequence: CASSQDRDSTDTQYF. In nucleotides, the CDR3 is TGCGCCAGCAGCCAAGACAGGGATAGTACAGATACGCAGTATTTT.

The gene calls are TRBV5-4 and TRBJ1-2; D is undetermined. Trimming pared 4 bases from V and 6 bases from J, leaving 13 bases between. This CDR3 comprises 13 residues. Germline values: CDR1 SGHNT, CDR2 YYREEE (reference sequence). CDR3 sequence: CASSEREYNGYTF. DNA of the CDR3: TGTGCCAGCAGCGAACGAGAGTATAATGGCTACACCTTC.

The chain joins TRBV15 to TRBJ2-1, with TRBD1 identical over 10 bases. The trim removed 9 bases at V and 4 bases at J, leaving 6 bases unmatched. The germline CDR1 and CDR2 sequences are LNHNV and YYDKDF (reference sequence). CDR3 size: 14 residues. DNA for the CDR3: TGTGCCACTCGGGGGGGACAGGGGTACAATGAGCAGTTCTTC. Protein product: CATRGGQGYNEQFF. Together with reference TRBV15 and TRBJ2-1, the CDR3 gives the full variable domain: DAMVIQNPRYQVTQFGKPVTLSCSQTLNHNVMYWYQQKSSQAPKLLFHYYDKDFNNEADTPDNFQSRRPNTSFCFLDIRSPGLGDTAMYLCATRGGQGYNEQFFGPGTRLTVL.

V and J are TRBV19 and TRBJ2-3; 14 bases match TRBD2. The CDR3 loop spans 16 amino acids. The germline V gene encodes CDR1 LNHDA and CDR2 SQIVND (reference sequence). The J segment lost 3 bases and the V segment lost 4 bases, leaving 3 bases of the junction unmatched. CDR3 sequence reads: CASSTRLAGGTDTQYF. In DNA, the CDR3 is TGTGCCAGTAGTACCCGACTAGCGGGGGGGACAGATACGCAGTATTTT.

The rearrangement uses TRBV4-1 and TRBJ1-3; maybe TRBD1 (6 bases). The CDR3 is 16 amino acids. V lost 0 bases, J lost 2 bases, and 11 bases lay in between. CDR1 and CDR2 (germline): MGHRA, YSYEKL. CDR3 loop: CASSQERGAAGNTIYF. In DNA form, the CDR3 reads TGCGCCAGCAGCCAAGAGCGGGGGGCCGCTGGAAACACCATATATTTT.

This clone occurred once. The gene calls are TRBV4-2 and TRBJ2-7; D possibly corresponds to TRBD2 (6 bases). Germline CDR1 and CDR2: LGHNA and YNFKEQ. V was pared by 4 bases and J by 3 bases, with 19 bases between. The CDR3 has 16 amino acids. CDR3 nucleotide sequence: TGTGCCAGCAGCCCCGACCAAAGGGAGGAACACTACGAGCAGTACTTC. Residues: CASSPDQREEHYEQYF.

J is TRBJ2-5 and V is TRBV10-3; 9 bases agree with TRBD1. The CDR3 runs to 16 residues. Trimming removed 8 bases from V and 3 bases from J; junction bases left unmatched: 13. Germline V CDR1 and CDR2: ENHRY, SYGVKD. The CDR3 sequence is CAILGRTGDGEETQYF. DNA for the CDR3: TGTGCCATCCTGGGGCGGACAGGGGATGGGGAAGAGACCCAGTACTTC.

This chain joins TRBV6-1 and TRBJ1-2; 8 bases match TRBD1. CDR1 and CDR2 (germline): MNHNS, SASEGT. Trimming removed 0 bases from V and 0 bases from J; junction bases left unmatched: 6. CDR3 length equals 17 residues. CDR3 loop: CASSEAYRGNPNYGYTF. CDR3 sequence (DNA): TGTGCCAGCAGTGAAGCCTACAGGGGGAATCCTAACTATGGCTACACCTTC.

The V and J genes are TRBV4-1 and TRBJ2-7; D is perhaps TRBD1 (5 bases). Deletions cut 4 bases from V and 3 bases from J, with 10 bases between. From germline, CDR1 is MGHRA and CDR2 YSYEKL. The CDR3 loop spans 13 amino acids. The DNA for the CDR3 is TGCGCCAGCAGCCTGCAGGGCGGCTACGAGCAGTACTTC. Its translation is CASSLQGGYEQYF.

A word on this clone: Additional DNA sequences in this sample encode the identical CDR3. The DNA for the CDR3 is TGCGCCAGCAGCTCGGACAGGGGTAATTCACCCCTCCACTTT. This codes for CASSSDRGNSPLHF. The V and J genes are TRBV4-3 and TRBJ1-6, with 9 positions matching TRBD1. CDR3 length: 14 amino acids. The V gene's germline CDR1 is LGHNA and CDR2 YSLEER. V gave up 5 bases and J gave up 6 bases; unmatched junction bases: 2.